This T cell receptor beta chain was observed in a study of CD8 T cells in Susac syndrome. Study background: Among the Susac syndrome patients who underwent sequencing, about six had clinically active disease, while under 10 of them were in remission. Blood was drawn from patients with Susac syndrome. At that point, they were therapy-naive, on corticosteroids, or on intravenous immunoglobulin alone.

Random-hexamer reverse transcription was applied to about 0.45 to 1 ug RNA. Amplification of TCR beta CDR3 across 54 Vbeta and 13 Jbeta was performed with immunoSEQ multiplex PCR. TCRdb called the immunoSEQ multiplex PCR reads again in MiXCR, with one record for every CDR3 protein. This sample carries fewer than 200,000 distinct CDR3 sequences, 90% to 95% of them seen once, and the ten largest clones take 0.1% to 0.13%. Germline V gene data show CDR1 as MGHDK and CDR2 as SYGVNS. V was shortened by 6 bases and J by 5 bases, with 19 bases between the two germline ends. The CDR3 totals 15 residues. The J gene is TRBJ2-5, the V gene TRBV25-1; tentative D call: TRBD2 (7 bases). The TCR comes from a human donor with Susac syndrome. Sample: CD4+ T cells from PBMCs. CDR3 loop: CASSSLRGGWETQYF. The CDR3 DNA is TGTGCCAGCAGCTCCCTCAGGGGAGGGTGGGAGACCCAGTACTTC. Full variable domain (missing parts from reference TRBV25-1 and TRBJ2-5): EADIYQTPRYLVIGTGKKITLECSQTMGHDKMYWYQQDPGMELHLIHYSYGVNSTEKGDLSSESTVSRIRTEHFPLTLESARPSHTSQYLCASSSLRGGWETQYFGPGTRLLVL.